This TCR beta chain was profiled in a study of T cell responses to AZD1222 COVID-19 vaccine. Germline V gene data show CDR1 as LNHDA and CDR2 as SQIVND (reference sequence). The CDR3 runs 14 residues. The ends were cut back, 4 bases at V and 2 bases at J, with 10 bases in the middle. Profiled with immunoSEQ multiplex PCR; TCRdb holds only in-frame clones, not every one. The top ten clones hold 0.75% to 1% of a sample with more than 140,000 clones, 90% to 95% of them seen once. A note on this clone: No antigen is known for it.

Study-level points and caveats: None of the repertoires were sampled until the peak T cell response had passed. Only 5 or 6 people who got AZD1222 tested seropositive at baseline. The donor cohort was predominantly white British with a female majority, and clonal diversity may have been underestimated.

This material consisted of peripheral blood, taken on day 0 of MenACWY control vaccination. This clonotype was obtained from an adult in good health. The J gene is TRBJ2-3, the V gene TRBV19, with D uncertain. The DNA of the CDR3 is TGTGCCAGTAGTACACAGATAGCCACAGATACGCAGTATTTT. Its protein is CASSTQIATDTQYF.